This T cell receptor beta chain was recovered during a study of neoadjuvant anti-PD-1 for oral cavity cancer. On the study more broadly: Nivolumab at 3 mg/kg was mostly given biweekly, three to four doses, pre-surgery.

Trimming took off 0 bases at V and 0 bases at J, with 6 bases between the two ends. Germline lookup yields CDR1 SGDLS and CDR2 YYNGEE. The CDR3 length is 15 residues. Comments on this clone: Its specificity is unknown.

Study observations and caveats: Larger post-treatment preexisting tumor clones tracked with greater tumor shrinkage.

Time point noted: after neoadjuvant nivolumab, at surgical resection. Produced via immunoSEQ multiplex PCR; TCRdb's table is partial and in-frame only. In the table there are around 37,000 clones, roughly 35% of which are singletons. The chain carries TRBV9 and TRBJ2-2, with D unresolved. The material sequenced was tumor tissue, taken after nivolumab (anti-PD-1) treatment. The source is a person aged 40-85 years with oral cavity squamous cell carcinoma. DNA of the CDR3: TGTGCCAGCAGCGTAGAACCCTCGAACACCGGGGAGCTGTTTTTT. It codes for CASSVEPSNTGELFF.